These T cell receptor beta chains were read from a single sample in a study of T cells in Graves' hyperthyroidism and ophthalmopathy. TCRdb called the multiplex PCR reads again in MiXCR, with one record for every CDR3 protein. The data hold roughly 300,000 distinct CDR3 sequences, with 15% to 20% observed a single time. The specimen sequenced was blood. The receptors come from a woman between 45 and 60 years old with Graves' hyperthyroidism. The CDR3 runs from the conserved cysteine through the conserved F or W. A D gene is named only where the DNA matches it firmly. Only part of the rows carry a size: once, few, many, or a class if the clone is expanded.

DNA | CDR3 | V | D | size | J
TGTGCCAGCAGCTTGGCTCGGGAATACGACAATGAGCAGTTCTTC | CASSLAREYDNEQFF | TRBV7-9 | - | - | TRBJ2-1
TGTGCCAGCAGCTTGGGGACAGGGGTAAATGAAAAACTGTTTTTT | CASSLGTGVNEKLFF | TRBV5-4 | TRBD1 | few | TRBJ1-4
TGTGCCAGCAGCGTATTTGGAGGGGGGAACGCCAACGAGCAGTACTTC | CASSVFGGGNANEQYF | TRBV9 | - | - | TRBJ2-7
TGTGCCACCCAATCGGGGGCGGGAGGTATCTACAATGAGCAGTTCTTC | CATQSGAGGIYNEQFF | TRBV10-3 | TRBD2 | few | TRBJ2-1
TGTGCCAGCAGCCCCGTCGGGCTAGCGGGAGGGACCACAGATACGCAGTATTTT | CASSPVGLAGGTTDTQYF | TRBV3-1 | TRBD2 | many | TRBJ2-3
TGTGCCAGCAGTCCGGGACAGACTAGCAATCAGCCCCAGCATTTT | CASSPGQTSNQPQHF | TRBV2 | TRBD1 | many | TRBJ1-5
TGTGCCAGCAGCCAACAGGGCGTCTATGGCTACACCTTC | CASSQQGVYGYTF | TRBV3-1 | - | many | TRBJ1-2
TGTGCCAGCAGCGCGTACCGGGAGGAGAACACCGGGGAGCTGTTTTTT | CASSAYREENTGELFF | TRBV5-8 | TRBD2 | - | TRBJ2-2
TGTGCCAGTACCCCTCAGGGTGTGGGGGATGAAAAACTGTTTTTT | CASTPQGVGDEKLFF | TRBV19 | - | once | TRBJ1-4
TGCAGTGCTAGAATTCCCACACAAGAATTTTTCTACAATGAGCAGTTCTTC | CSARIPTQEFFYNEQFF | TRBV20-1 | - | many | TRBJ2-1
TGTGCCAGCAGCACGAGACAGCGACCCTACGAGCAGTACTTC | CASSTRQRPYEQYF | TRBV3-1 | - | many | TRBJ2-7
TGTGCCAGCAGCTTGGACCCCTATAATTCACCCCTCCACTTT | CASSLDPYNSPLHF | TRBV11-2 | - | many | TRBJ1-6
TGTGCCAGCAGTCCGGGGGTAGGGGAGACCCAGTACTTC | CASSPGVGETQYF | TRBV6-1 | - | many | TRBJ2-5
TGCAGTGCTCCTCAGGACACCTTGAACACTGAAGCTTTCTTT | CSAPQDTLNTEAFF | TRBV20-1 | - | few | TRBJ1-1
TGTGCCACCAGCAGGGGGGGACCCGGAAACTATGGCTACACCTTC | CATSRGGPGNYGYTF | TRBV15 | - | - | TRBJ1-2
TGCGCCAGCAGCTTGTATGGGACTAGCGGGAGGGCCTACGAGCAGTACTTC | CASSLYGTSGRAYEQYF | TRBV5-1 | TRBD2 | - | TRBJ2-7
TGTGCCGGCAGCCCCGATAACACAGATACGCAGTATTTT | CAGSPDNTDTQYF | TRBV6-1 | - | - | TRBJ2-3
TGTGCCAGCACGCTCCCAGGAGGAACTTCTGGAAACACCATATATTTT | CASTLPGGTSGNTIYF | TRBV6-9 | - | - | TRBJ1-3
TGCGCCAGCAGCTTCGCCGGGACAGGGTGGAATTCACCCCTCCACTTT | CASSFAGTGWNSPLHF | TRBV5-1 | TRBD1 | - | TRBJ1-6
TGTGCCAGCAGTGGGGACAGGGTGGGCACTGAAGCTTTCTTT | CASSGDRVGTEAFF | TRBV2 | TRBD1 | many | TRBJ1-1
TGTGCCAGCAGCCTCCTAGCGGGAATCAATGAGCAGTTCTTC | CASSLLAGINEQFF | TRBV7-2 | TRBD2 | many | TRBJ2-1
TGTGCCAGCAGTTACTCAACAGGGGTTAATGAAGCTTTCTTT | CASSYSTGVNEAFF | TRBV6-5 | TRBD1 | many | TRBJ1-1
TGTGCCAGCAGCGTAGACAGCGGGGGGGCTCCGGAGACCCAGTACTTC | CASSVDSGGAPETQYF | TRBV7-2 | TRBD2 | - | TRBJ2-5
TGTGCTAGCAGCTTAGAGGGCGGAAGCGCGAACACCGGGGAGCTGTTTTTT | CASSLEGGSANTGELFF | TRBV7-7 | - | - | TRBJ2-2
TGTGCCAGCTCCACTCAGGGGGGGTACGAGCAGTACTTC | CASSTQGGYEQYF | TRBV18 | - | many | TRBJ2-7
TGCGCCAGCAGCTTGGCCGGGCTTACCTACGAGCAGTACTTC | CASSLAGLTYEQYF | TRBV5-1 | - | - | TRBJ2-7
TGTGCCAGCAGCTTCAATAGCGGGGGGTACAATGAGCAGTTCTTC | CASSFNSGGYNEQFF | TRBV7-3 | TRBD2 | - | TRBJ2-1
TGCGCCAGCAGCTTGGTGCCTGCCGCCGGAGAGACCCAGTACTTC | CASSLVPAAGETQYF | TRBV5-1 | - | few | TRBJ2-5
TGTGCCAGCTCCGGGGCGCGAAACACTGAAGCTTTCTTT | CASSGARNTEAFF | TRBV18 | - | many | TRBJ1-1
TGTGCCAGCAGGTGGGGGGGTTCCGAGACCCAGTACTTC | CASRWGGSETQYF | TRBV28 | TRBD2 | many | TRBJ2-5
TGTGCCAGTAGGGAGCGGAGCTCCTACAATGAGCAGTTCTTC | CASRERSSYNEQFF | TRBV19 | - | - | TRBJ2-1
TGTGCCAGCAGGTGGGACAGCCTGCGAAGTGAAGAAAAACTGTTTTTT | CASRWDSLRSEEKLFF | TRBV6-1 | TRBD1 | - | TRBJ1-4
TGTGCCTGGAGTCTAAACTTTAATGAGCAGTTCTTC | CAWSLNFNEQFF | TRBV30 | - | many | TRBJ2-1
TGTGCCAGCAGTTTTGGCGGGCGGAACACTGAAGCTTTCTTT | CASSFGGRNTEAFF | TRBV28 | - | many | TRBJ1-1
TGTGCCAGCAGTGAGGACAGGGCGAACACCGGGGAGCTGTTTTTT | CASSEDRANTGELFF | TRBV2 | TRBD1 | few | TRBJ2-2
TGTGCCAGCAGCTTTCTAGTAACTACCGGGGAGCTGTTTTTT | CASSFLVTTGELFF | TRBV7-2 | - | - | TRBJ2-2
TGTGCCAGCGGATTACAGGGCCCGTGGCCCCAGCATTTT | CASGLQGPWPQHF | TRBV5-8 | - | few | TRBJ1-5
TGTGCCAGCAGTCTTGGGACTAGCGGGAGTCTGTATGAGCAGTTCTTC | CASSLGTSGSLYEQFF | TRBV27 | TRBD2 | - | TRBJ2-1
TGCAGTGCTAGAGCCGTTCTGGCGGGGGTCCAAGAGACCCAGTACTTC | CSARAVLAGVQETQYF | TRBV20-1 | TRBD2 | many | TRBJ2-5
TGTGCCAGCAGTCCGGGGGTGGTTTCTGGGGCCAACGTCCTGACTTTC | CASSPGVVSGANVLTF | TRBV28 | - | large | TRBJ2-6
TGTGCCAGCAGTTCGAACTCTCCAGGGGGCCTTGGAGATACGCAGTATTTT | CASSSNSPGGLGDTQYF | TRBV6-1 | TRBD1 | - | TRBJ2-3
TGTGCCAGCAACATAAGAGGGGCCTACGAGCAGTACTTC | CASNIRGAYEQYF | TRBV6-1 | - | - | TRBJ2-7
TGTGCCAGTAGTACCCCCGCGGGGATAAATTCACCCCTCCACTTT | CASSTPAGINSPLHF | TRBV19 | - | few | TRBJ1-6
TGTGCCAGCAGCTTAGAGGGCGGTTCTAATGAAAAACTGTTTTTT | CASSLEGGSNEKLFF | TRBV7-6 | - | - | TRBJ1-4
TGTGCCAGCAGTCACTACATGACTAGCGGCAGCTCCTACGAGCAGTACTTC | CASSHYMTSGSSYEQYF | TRBV6-2/TRBV6-3 | TRBD2 | few | TRBJ2-7
TGTGCCAGCAGCTTAACGCGGGACTCTAGCACAGATACGCAGTATTTT | CASSLTRDSSTDTQYF | TRBV7-3 | - | - | TRBJ2-3
TGCGCCAGCAGCTTGGGGGGACAGGGTGTTGAAGCTTTCTTT | CASSLGGQGVEAFF | TRBV5-1 | TRBD1 | many | TRBJ1-1
TGCAGTGCTAGAGTACCGCGGTTGGATGGAAACACCATATATTTT | CSARVPRLDGNTIYF | TRBV20-1 | - | few | TRBJ1-3
TGCGCCAGCAGCTCGATACCGGGACAGGGTGCCCTAGCACCAAACTACAATGAGCAGTTCTTC | CASSSIPGQGALAPNYNEQFF | TRBV5-1 | TRBD1 | many | TRBJ2-1
TGCGCCAGCAGCCAGGAACAGGGGGCTAGAAGCATTCAGTACTTC | CASSQEQGARSIQYF | TRBV4-1 | TRBD1 | few | TRBJ2-4
TGTGCCAGCTCACCACCCGCAGGGACCTATGGCTACACCTTC | CASSPPAGTYGYTF | TRBV18 | - | - | TRBJ1-2
TGTGCCAGCAGTTATGGTCCCGTCCCGAACACCGGGGAGCTGTTTTTT | CASSYGPVPNTGELFF | TRBV12-3/TRBV12-4 | - | few | TRBJ2-2
TGTGCCAGCAGCCAAGCCCCGGGGGGATTCGCCCTCCACTTT | CASSQAPGGFALHF | TRBV3-1 | - | many | TRBJ1-6
TGTGCCAGCAGCTTAGACCCGACGGGCTACAATGAGCAGTTCTTC | CASSLDPTGYNEQFF | TRBV11-3 | - | many | TRBJ2-1
TGTGCCAGCAGCTTAGGAACCCCCGGGCGCGGTGAGACCCAGTACTTC | CASSLGTPGRGETQYF | TRBV7-2 | - | many | TRBJ2-5
TGTGCCAGCAGTTACAGCGGGAGAAGGACCGGGGAGCTGTTTTTT | CASSYSGRRTGELFF | TRBV28 | TRBD2 | - | TRBJ2-2
TGTGCCAGTAGTACCCCGGGACATACGGAAGCTTTCTTT | CASSTPGHTEAFF | TRBV19 | - | few | TRBJ1-1
TGTGCCAGCAGTTTAGGGGCCAGCAATCAGCCCCAGCATTTT | CASSLGASNQPQHF | TRBV12-3/TRBV12-4 | - | many | TRBJ1-5
TGTGCCAGCACCCTGGGAGGGAACAATCAGCCCCAGCATTTT | CASTLGGNNQPQHF | TRBV28 | - | - | TRBJ1-5